The entry that follows covers one TCR beta chain sequence. Sequence at one end of the junction differs from germline and may be a read error. This sample stems from a study of blood T cell repertoires in COVID-19. Looking at the study overall: Italy, Spain and the United States were the sources of the convalescent and acute COVID-19 samples. T cells, B-cell-depleted T cells, or PBMCs supplied cDNA or gDNA.

The CDR3 sequence is 15 residues long. Germline CDR1 is LNHDA and CDR2 is SQIVND (reference sequence). Study processing details: It was from reference gene primer amplification that nucleated cell counts were estimated. Measured with immunoSEQ multiplex PCR; TCRdb has only the in-frame clones, and not every one. V and J calls and clone size come straight from that table; D and trimming were deduced from the DNA. The table lists approximately 240,000 clones, roughly nine tenths of them singletons. Categorization into cohorts depended on clinical history that participants reported. The TCR originated in a woman in her twenties or thirties with acute COVID-19. The sequenced sample consisted of PBMCs or T cells enriched from blood (not recorded which). The gene calls are TRBV19 and TRBJ2-7; 7 positions agree with TRBD1. The DNA for the CDR3 is TGTGCCAGTAGCCTCCCGGGGACAGCCGACTACAAGCAGTACTTC. It yields the protein CASSLPGTADYKQYF.